These 23 T cell receptor beta chains share one sample of origin, sequenced in a study of OX40 agonist ivuxolimab in advanced cancers. The protocol was immunoSEQ multiplex PCR, while the TCRdb copy is restricted to in-frame clones and leaves out a portion. The sample records 75,000 to 95,000 clones, roughly 85% being singletons. Sequenced material: CD4+ or CD8+ T cells sorted from blood, taken in a trial of the OX40 agonist ivuxolimab. The receptors stem from an adult with an advanced solid tumor such as melanoma, head and neck, liver or kidney cancer.

V is TRBV7-2 and J is TRBJ1-5; no firm D call. Germline CDR1 SGHTA, CDR2 FQGNSA. Trimming pared 1 base from V and 4 bases from J, leaving 8 bases between. This CDR3 comprises 14 residues. CDR3 coding DNA: TGTGCCAGCAGCTTAGTGGCGGGGAATCAGCCCCAGCATTTT. Residues: CASSLVAGNQPQHF.

This chain links TRBV7-2 with TRBJ1-6, with D possibly TRBD1 on 6 matching bases. CDR3 size: 14 residues. CDR1 is SGHTA, CDR2 FQGNSA, per germline. V lost 4 bases and J 9 bases, leaving 13 bases between the germline ends. In DNA form, the CDR3 reads TGTGCCAGCAGCTCTCGACAGGTTTTTTCACCCCTCCACTTT. The encoded protein is CASSSRQVFSPLHF.

This clone has a single count. The chain joins TRBV2 to TRBJ2-2; possible D gene TRBD2, 5 bases. The CDR3 is made up of 14 amino acids. V was shortened by 8 bases and J by 4 bases, with 14 bases between the two germline ends. CDR1 and CDR2 (germline): SNHLY, FYNNEI. As DNA, the CDR3 is TGTGCCAGCTCGGAGGACCGTTTCACCGGGGAGCTGTTTTTT. This translates into CASSEDRFTGELFF. Full variable domain (rest looked up from reference TRBV2 and TRBJ2-2): EPEVTQTPSHQVTQMGQEVILRCVPISNHLYFYWYRQILGQKVEFLVSFYNNEISEKSEIFDDQFSVERPDGSNFTLKIRSTKLEDSAMYFCASSEDRFTGELFFGEGSRLTVL.

CDR3 sequence reads: CSAPLGGELFF. The CDR3 nucleotides read TGCAGTGCCCCGCTGGGCGGGGAGCTGTTTTTT. J is TRBJ2-2 and V is TRBV20-1, with D hard to call. Germline V lookup: CDR1 DFQATT, CDR2 SNEGSKA (reference sequence). V lost 6 bases and J lost 7, with 9 bases in between. The CDR3 has 11 residues.

This chain uses TRBV4-2 with TRBJ2-5; 10 bases agree with TRBD2. This CDR3 is 16 amino acids long. Germline V gives CDR1 LGHNA, CDR2 YNFKEQ. The ends lost 0 bases at V and 2 bases at J; junction bases unmatched: 3. Here the CDR3 reads CASSQDGLAEQETQYF. Written as DNA, the CDR3 is TGTGCCAGCAGCCAAGATGGACTAGCGGAGCAAGAGACCCAGTACTTC.

This clone was found a few times. V usage is TRBV15 and J usage is TRBJ2-3; 9 bases map to TRBD1. In germline, CDR1 is LNHNV, CDR2 YYDKDF (reference sequence). J gave up 0 bases and V 3 bases, and 10 bases lay outside the gene matches. The CDR3 totals 18 residues. In nucleotides, the CDR3 is TGTGCCACCAGCAGGGACAGGGGAAGTTCAAAGAGCACAGATACGCAGTATTTT. Encoded protein: CATSRDRGSSKSTDTQYF.

This clone was detected only a few times. The chain links TRBV7-2 to TRBJ1-2, with a tentative D call TRBD1 (5 bases). This CDR3 spans 15 amino acids. Trimming removed 6 bases from V and 7 bases from J, with 21 bases in between. Germline CDR1 is SGHTA and CDR2 is FQGNSA. The CDR3 DNA reads TGTGCCAGCAGTCAGGAGTCGACAGTATCCGTTGGCTACACCTTC. Amino acids: CASSQESTVSVGYTF.

The chain joins TRBV2 to TRBJ2-1; 9 bases align to TRBD1. J lost 7 bases, V lost 7 bases, and 8 bases had no gene match. The CDR3 runs to 14 residues. Germline CDR1 reads SNHLY; CDR2 reads FYNNEI. The CDR3 bases are TGTGCCAGCAATCCGGGACAGGGAGTGAATGAGCAGTTCTTC. Translating gives CASNPGQGVNEQFF.

The rearrangement joins TRBV9 to TRBJ2-5; D gene ambiguous. This CDR3 region has 11 residues. The V end lost 3 bases, the J end lost 3 bases, and 3 bases lay between the germline ends. In germline, CDR1 is SGDLS, CDR2 YYNGEE. For the CDR3, the DNA is TGTGCCAGCAGCGGTGAAGAGACCCAGTACTTC. Translation gives CASSGEETQYF. The whole variable domain, remainder taken from reference TRBV9 and TRBJ2-5, is DSGVTQTPKHLITATGQRVTLRCSPRSGDLSVYWYQQSLDQGLQFLIQYYNGEERAKGNILERFSAQQFPDLHSELNLSSLELGDSALYFCASSGEETQYFGPGTRLLVL.

The V gene is TRBV5-1, the J gene TRBJ1-4; TRBD1 matches 7 bases. Germline assignment: CDR1 SGHRS and CDR2 YFSETQ. The V segment lost 4 bases and the J segment 7 bases; nucleotides outside the gene matches: 13. The CDR3 covers 16 residues. The CDR3 region has the DNA TGCGCCAGCAGCAAGAATAACCAGGGGGGCGGTGAAAAACTGTTTTTT. It translates to CASSKNNQGGGEKLFF. Full variable domain (remainder filled in from reference TRBV5-1 and TRBJ1-4): KAGVTQTPRYLIKTRGQQVTLSCSPISGHRSVSWYQQTPGQGLQFLFEYFSETQRNKGNFPGRFSGRQFSNSRSEMNVSTLELGDSALYLCASSKNNQGGGEKLFFGSGTQLSVL.

The V and J genes are TRBV5-1 and TRBJ2-5; 15 bases fit TRBD2. Germline-derived CDR1 and CDR2 are SGHRS and YFSETQ. The CDR3 is 15 amino acids. V shed 5 bases, J shed 3 bases, and the junction held 2 bases outside the gene matches. CDR3 sequence: CASRRTSGGEETQYF. CDR3 DNA sequence: TGCGCCAGCAGGCGGACTAGCGGGGGGGAAGAGACCCAGTACTTC. The full variable domain, its missing parts supplied by reference TRBV5-1 and TRBJ2-5, is KAGVTQTPRYLIKTRGQQVTLSCSPISGHRSVSWYQQTPGQGLQFLFEYFSETQRNKGNFPGRFSGRQFSNSRSEMNVSTLELGDSALYLCASRRTSGGEETQYFGPGTRLLVL.

The V gene is TRBV5-6, the J gene TRBJ1-2, with no clear D. V lost 1 base and J 1 base, leaving 11 bases between the germline ends. Germline CDR1 and CDR2: SGHDT and YYEEEE. The CDR3 runs 15 residues. The CDR3 DNA follows: TGTGCCAGCAGCTTGTCGAGCAGATATAACTATGGCTACACCTTC. It specifies CASSLSSRYNYGYTF.

As for this clone: Relative to the germline gene, one junction end is altered; a read error may explain this. The V and J genes are TRBV7-6 and TRBJ2-5; D may be TRBD1 or TRBD2 (6 bases each). Germline CDR1 and CDR2: SGHVS and FNYEAQ. CDR3 length: 14 amino acids. The CDR3: CASSTGTPSEAQYF. DNA for the CDR3: TGTGCCAGCAGCACAGGGACTCCATCAGAGGCCCAGTACTTC. Combining the CDR3 with reference TRBV7-6 and TRBJ2-5 gives the whole variable domain GAGVSQSPRYKVTKRGQDVALRCDPISGHVSLYWYRQALGQGPEFLTYFNYEAQQDKSGLPNDRFSAERPEGSISTLTIQRTEQRDSAMYRCASSTGTPSEAQYFGPGTRLLVL.

The V call is TRBV5-4, the J call TRBJ2-7, with D unresolved. Trimming removed 0 bases at V and 6 bases at J, with 10 bases between. CDR1 SGHNT and CDR2 YYREEE come from the germline V gene (reference sequence). This CDR3 has 13 residues. CDR3 coding DNA: TGTGCCAGCAGCTTGGACTACTCTGGCGAGCAGTACTTC. Amino acids: CASSLDYSGEQYF.

V is TRBV7-9 and J is TRBJ1-1; D is unclear. Trimming took 3 bases from V and 3 from J, leaving 11 bases between them. The CDR3 sequence is 14 residues long. Germline CDR1 and CDR2: SEHNR and FQNEAQ (reference sequence). The CDR3 loop reads CASSLDLRDTEAFF. The DNA of the CDR3 is TGTGCCAGCAGCTTGGATTTACGGGACACTGAAGCTTTCTTT.

The chain couples TRBV18 to TRBJ1-4, with 9 bases that match TRBD1. This CDR3 is built from 15 residues. J lost 4 bases, V lost 2 bases, and 2 bases had no gene match. Germline assignment: CDR1 KGHSH and CDR2 LQKENI. CDR3 loop: CASSPGTGINEKLFF. CDR3 sequence (DNA): TGTGCCAGCTCACCAGGGACAGGGATTAATGAAAAACTGTTTTTT.

The chain links TRBV14 to TRBJ1-2; D might be TRBD1 (6 bases). Germline values: CDR1 SGHDN, CDR2 FVKESK. The V end lost 1 base, the J end lost 5 bases, and 20 bases lay between the germline ends. The CDR3 spans 17 residues. The CDR3: CASSQGSGLWGAYGYTF. For the CDR3, the DNA is TGTGCCAGCAGCCAAGGATCGGGGCTTTGGGGGGCGTATGGCTACACCTTC.

This clone was detected a few times. The V and J genes are TRBV7-3 and TRBJ2-1; 10 nucleotides agree with TRBD2. This CDR3 has 17 residues. CDR1 and CDR2 (germline): SGHTA, FQGTGA. V was clipped by 2 bases and J by 4 bases; unmatched bases: 8. The CDR3 DNA follows: TGTGCCAGCAGCTTAGAGCTAGCGGGAGCGAAGTACAATGAGCAGTTCTTC. Encoded protein: CASSLELAGAKYNEQFF.

The table lists this clone with a count of one. V gene TRBV7-2 combines with J gene TRBJ2-1; weak D call: TRBD2 (6 bases). The CDR3 spans 16 residues. The V and J ends lost 5 bases and 0 bases respectively, with 14 bases between them. The V gene's germline CDR1 is SGHTA and CDR2 FQGNSA. The CDR3 region is CASSPASGSSYNEQFF. The CDR3 DNA reads TGTGCCAGCAGCCCCGCCAGCGGGTCCTCCTACAATGAGCAGTTCTTC.

The DNA for the CDR3 is TGTGCCAGCTCACCTGACAGGGGATACAATGAGCAGTTCTTC. Translating it yields CASSPDRGYNEQFF. This chain connects TRBV18 to TRBJ2-1; 8 positions agree with TRBD1. This CDR3 has 14 amino acids. Germline trimming cut 3 bases from V and 4 bases from J; bases unmatched to any gene: 2. Looked up from germline, CDR1 is KGHSH and CDR2 is LQKENI.

The V call is TRBV6-1, the J call TRBJ2-4, with TRBD2 as a possible D gene (6 bases). The germline V gene encodes CDR1 MNHNS and CDR2 SASEGT. The CDR3 loop spans 13 amino acids. Between the trimmed V and J ends, which lost 7 bases and 8 bases, there was a span of 15 bases. The CDR3 is CASTGTRRDIQYF. Here the CDR3 DNA reads TGTGCCAGCACGGGCACAAGGAGGGACATTCAGTACTTC.

The chain links TRBV6-6 to TRBJ1-6; TRBD1 is a possible D gene (6 bases). Germline V gene sequence: CDR1 MNHNY, CDR2 SVGAGI (reference sequence). This CDR3 spans 14 amino acids. Trimming removed 6 bases from V and 6 bases from J, with 12 bases in between. CDR3 bases: TGTGCCAGCAGCGTTAACAGGGCTAATTCACCCCTCCACTTT. It codes for CASSVNRANSPLHF.

J is TRBJ1-5 and V is TRBV28; D call uncertain. V lost 2 bases, J lost 7 bases, and 6 bases lay in between. Germline values: CDR1 MDHEN, CDR2 SYDVKM. The CDR3 spans 12 residues. As DNA, the CDR3 is TGTGCCAGCAGTTTAGGAAGGCAGCCCCAGCATTTT. It yields the protein CASSLGRQPQHF. Full variable domain (remainder filled in from reference TRBV28 and TRBJ1-5): DVKVTQSSRYLVKRTGEKVFLECVQDMDHENMFWYRQDPGLGLRLIYFSYDVKMKEKGDIPEGYSVSREKKERFSLILESASTNQTSMYLCASSLGRQPQHFGDGTRLSIL.